The clone carrying this TCR beta chain was counted only a few times. This sample was included in a study of early T cells in non-severe SARS-CoV-2 infection. About the study: The authors sequenced bulk RNA from unsorted whole blood, leaving chains unpaired.

The V gene's germline CDR1 is ENHRY and CDR2 SYGVKD. Trimming removed 9 bases at V and 5 bases at J, with 18 bases between. The CDR3 length is 14 residues. Molecules of cDNA were individually given unique molecular identifiers that were attached to them. TCRdb ran MiXCR on the 5' RACE reads and lists one entry per CDR3 protein. The sample consists of tens of thousands of distinct CDR3 sequences, 3.5% to 4.5% of them appearing once. This TCR was recovered from an adult who was a healthcare worker with PCR-confirmed SARS-CoV-2 infection or an uninfected control (not recorded which). Sequenced sample: whole blood. The gene calls are TRBV10-3 and TRBJ2-3; no clear D gene. CDR3 DNA sequence: TGTGCCATTGGGTTGAACAGTGTAGGAGATACGCAGTATTTT. It translates to CAIGLNSVGDTQYF.